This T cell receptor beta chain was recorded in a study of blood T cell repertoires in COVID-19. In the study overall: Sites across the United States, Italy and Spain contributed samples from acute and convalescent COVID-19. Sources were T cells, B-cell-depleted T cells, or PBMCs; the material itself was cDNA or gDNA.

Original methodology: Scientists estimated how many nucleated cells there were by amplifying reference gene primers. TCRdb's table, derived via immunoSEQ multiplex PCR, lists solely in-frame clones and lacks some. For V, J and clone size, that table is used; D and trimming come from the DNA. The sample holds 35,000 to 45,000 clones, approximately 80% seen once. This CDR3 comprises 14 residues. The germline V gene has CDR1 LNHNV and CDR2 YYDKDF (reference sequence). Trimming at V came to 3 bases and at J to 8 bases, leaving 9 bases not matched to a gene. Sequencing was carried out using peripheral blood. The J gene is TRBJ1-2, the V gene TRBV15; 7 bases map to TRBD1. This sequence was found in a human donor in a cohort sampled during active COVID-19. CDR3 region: CATSSRLTGVGYTF. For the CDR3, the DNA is TGTGCCACCAGCAGCCGCCTAACAGGGGTGGGCTACACCTTC.